The source of this T cell receptor (beta chain) is a study of OX40 agonist ivuxolimab in advanced cancers. Whole-study context: Patients received ivuxolimab, an intravenous treatment, every 2 weeks at 0.01 to 10 mg/kg.

About this clone: Its cognate antigen is unknown.

No patient had autoimmune disease or received systemic immunosuppression. Findings and caveats of the study: Expanded clones belonging to CD8+ T cells outnumbered, on average, those of CD4+.

Repertoires were generated with immunoSEQ multiplex PCR, while TCRdb's copy carries only in-frame clones and drops some. The repertoire consists of about 130,000 clones, with around 92% occurring once and the leading ten covering under 0.95%. CDR1 and CDR2 from the germline V gene are SGHNT and YYREEE (reference sequence). The CDR3 has 14 amino acids. V gave up 0 bases and J gave up 8 bases, with 14 bases separating them. This TCR derives from an adult with an advanced solid tumor such as melanoma, head and neck, liver or kidney cancer. This specimen consisted of CD4+ or CD8+ T cells sorted from blood, obtained in a trial of the OX40 agonist ivuxolimab. V usage is TRBV5-4 and J usage is TRBJ1-2, with a tentative D call TRBD1 (5 bases). This CDR3 is CASSLVGGLEGYTF. CDR3 DNA sequence: TGTGCCAGCAGCTTGGTTGGGGGATTGGAGGGCTACACCTTC.